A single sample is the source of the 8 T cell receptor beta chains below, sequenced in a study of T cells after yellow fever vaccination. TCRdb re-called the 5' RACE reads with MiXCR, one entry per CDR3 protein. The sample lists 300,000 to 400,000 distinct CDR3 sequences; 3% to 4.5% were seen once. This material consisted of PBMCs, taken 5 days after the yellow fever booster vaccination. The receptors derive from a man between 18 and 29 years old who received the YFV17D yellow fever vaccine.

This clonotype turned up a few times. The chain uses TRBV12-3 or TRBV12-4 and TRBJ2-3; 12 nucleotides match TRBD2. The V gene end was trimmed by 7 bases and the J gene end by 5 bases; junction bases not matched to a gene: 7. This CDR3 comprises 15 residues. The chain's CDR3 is CASKPSGGARDTQYF. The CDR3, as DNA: TGTGCCAGCAAACCTAGCGGGGGGGCAAGAGATACGCAGTATTTT.

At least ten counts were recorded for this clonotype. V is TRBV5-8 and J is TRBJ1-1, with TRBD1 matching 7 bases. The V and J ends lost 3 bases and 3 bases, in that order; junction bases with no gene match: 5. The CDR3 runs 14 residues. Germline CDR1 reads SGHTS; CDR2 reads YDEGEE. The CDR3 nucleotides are TGTGCCAGCAGCTCAGGGGGTGGGGACACTGAAGCTTTCTTT. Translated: CASSSGGGDTEAFF.

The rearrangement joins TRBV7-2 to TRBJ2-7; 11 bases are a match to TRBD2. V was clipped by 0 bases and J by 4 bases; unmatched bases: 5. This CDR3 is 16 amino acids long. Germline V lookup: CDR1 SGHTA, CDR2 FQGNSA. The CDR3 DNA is TGTGCCAGCAGCTTAGCTCTAGCGGGGGGAGGATACGAGCAGTACTTC. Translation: CASSLALAGGGYEQYF.

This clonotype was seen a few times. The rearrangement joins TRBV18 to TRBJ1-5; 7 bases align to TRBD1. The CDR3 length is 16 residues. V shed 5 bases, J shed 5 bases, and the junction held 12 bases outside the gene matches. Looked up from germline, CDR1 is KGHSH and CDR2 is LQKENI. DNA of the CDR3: TGTGCCAGCTCATCAATTAGGACAGGCGGGGATCAGCCCCAGCATTTT. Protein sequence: CASSSIRTGGDQPQHF.

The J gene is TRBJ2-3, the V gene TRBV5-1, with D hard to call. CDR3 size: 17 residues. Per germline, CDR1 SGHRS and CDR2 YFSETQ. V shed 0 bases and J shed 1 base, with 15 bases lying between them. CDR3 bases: TGCGCCAGCAGCTTGGCGGAATCTCTACGGGGCACAGATACGCAGTATTTT. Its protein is CASSLAESLRGTDTQYF. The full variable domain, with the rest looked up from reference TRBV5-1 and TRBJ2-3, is KAGVTQTPRYLIKTRGQQVTLSCSPISGHRSVSWYQQTPGQGLQFLFEYFSETQRNKGNFPGRFSGRQFSNSRSEMNVSTLELGDSALYLCASSLAESLRGTDTQYFGPGTRLTVL.

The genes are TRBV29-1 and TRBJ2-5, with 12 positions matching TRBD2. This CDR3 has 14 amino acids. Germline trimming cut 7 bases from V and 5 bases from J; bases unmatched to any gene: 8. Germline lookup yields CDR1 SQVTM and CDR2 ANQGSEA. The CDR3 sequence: CSADLAGGFETQYF. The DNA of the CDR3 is TGCAGCGCTGACCTAGCGGGGGGGTTTGAGACCCAGTACTTC.

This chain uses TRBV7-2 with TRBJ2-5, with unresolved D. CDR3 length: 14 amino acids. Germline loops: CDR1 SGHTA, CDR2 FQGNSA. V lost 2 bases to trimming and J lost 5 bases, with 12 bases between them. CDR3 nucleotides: TGTGCCAGCAGCTTACGAATCACCCACGAGACCCAGTACTTC. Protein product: CASSLRITHETQYF.

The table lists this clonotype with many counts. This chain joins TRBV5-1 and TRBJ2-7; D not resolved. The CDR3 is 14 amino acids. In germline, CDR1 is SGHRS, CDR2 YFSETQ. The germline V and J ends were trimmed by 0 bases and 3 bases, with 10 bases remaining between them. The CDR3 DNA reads TGCGCCAGCAGCTTGGCTCCTTTAGTCTACGAGCAGTACTTC. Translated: CASSLAPLVYEQYF.